Each of the 26 T cell receptor beta chains below was sequenced from the same sample in a study of shared clonotypes between healthy human individuals. Assay used: immunoSEQ multiplex PCR; TCRdb lists only in-frame clones, some missing. The sample carries some 2,100,000 clones, about 92% recorded once. Naive CD8 cells lacked CD45RO, underwent positive selection for CCR7 and left out terminally differentiated effector memory CD45RA+ cells. Sequencing was performed on naive CD8+ T cells from PBMCs. The receptors here all came from a man between 18 and 29 years old in good health. Some clones in this sample may be carry-over from other donors' samples.

With regard to this clone: Within the sample, other DNA sequences also encode this same CDR3. The rearrangement uses TRBV10-3 and TRBJ2-2; D not resolved. This CDR3 has 11 residues. CDR1 is ENHRY, CDR2 SYGVKD, per germline. V was clipped by 2 bases and J by 6 bases, with 1 base between them. The CDR3, as DNA: TGTGCCATCAGTGAGGCCGGGGAGCTGTTTTTT. This sequence encodes CAISEAGELFF.

This clone was observed a single time. The chain uses TRBV7-9 and TRBJ2-1, with a possible D match to TRBD1 (5 bases). The CDR3 is 16 amino acids. The V gene's germline CDR1 is SEHNR and CDR2 FQNEAQ (reference sequence). V was cut by 1 base and J by 3 bases, with 13 bases left in between. The CDR3 nucleotides are TGTGCCAGCAGCTTAGTCATAGGGGCGCTCTACAATGAGCAGTTCTTC. Translated, it gives CASSLVIGALYNEQFF.

The chain carries TRBV19 and TRBJ2-7, with 7 bases that match TRBD2. Germline V CDR1 and CDR2: LNHDA, SQIVND (reference sequence). The ends lost 8 bases at V and 6 bases at J; junction bases unmatched: 7. The CDR3 consists of 12 residues. The CDR3: CASSRGGGEQYF. Here the CDR3 DNA reads TGTGCCAGTTCCCGGGGCGGGGGCGAGCAGTACTTC.

The V and J genes are TRBV30 and TRBJ2-1; no definite D call. The germline CDR1 and CDR2 sequences are GTSNPN and SVGIG (reference sequence). V lost 4 bases to trimming and J lost 0 bases, with 7 bases between them. The CDR3 extends over 13 amino acids. In DNA form, the CDR3 reads TGTGCCTGGAAACGAAGCTCCTACAATGAGCAGTTCTTC. Protein sequence: CAWKRSSYNEQFF.

The genes are TRBV28 and TRBJ2-1; 9 nucleotides line up with TRBD2. V was clipped by 1 base and J by 0 bases; unmatched bases: 10. Germline V gives CDR1 MDHEN, CDR2 SYDVKM. The CDR3 totals 19 residues. This CDR3 reads CASSLSGGRAGSSYNEQFF. The CDR3 DNA is TGTGCCAGCAGTTTATCAGGCGGGAGGGCCGGGAGCTCCTACAATGAGCAGTTCTTC.

This chain joins TRBV28 and TRBJ2-7; 7 bases match TRBD1. V was pared by 4 bases and J by 3 bases, with 21 bases of the junction left unmatched. The CDR3 length is 19 residues. The germline CDR1 and CDR2 sequences are MDHEN and SYDVKM. The CDR3 nucleotides are TGTGCCAGCAGTTCTCCCGATCAAGACAGGGTTCCTCCTTTCTACGAGCAGTACTTC. Amino acids: CASSSPDQDRVPPFYEQYF.

V is TRBV19 and J is TRBJ2-7; D remains ambiguous. The CDR3 is 14 amino acids. Germline CDR1 is LNHDA and CDR2 is SQIVND (reference sequence). The ends were cut back, 6 bases at V and 4 bases at J, with 16 bases in the middle. The CDR3 DNA reads as TGTGCCAGTAGCCTTCGAGACGGATTATACGAGCAGTACTTC. Protein: CASSLRDGLYEQYF.

This clone was seen only once. The chain uses TRBV6-5 and TRBJ2-3; D possibly corresponds to TRBD2 (5 bases). The CDR3 sequence is 14 residues long. Trimming removed 2 bases from V and 6 bases from J, with 12 bases in between. Germline CDR1 and CDR2: MNHEY and SVGAGI. DNA for the CDR3: TGTGCCAGCAGTTACGAGGTTACGGGGGATACGCAGTATTTT. Protein product: CASSYEVTGDTQYF.

J is TRBJ1-2 and V is TRBV11-2; D gene uncertain. Trimming shortened V by 5 bases and J by 12 bases, and 7 bases separated the two germline ends. The CDR3 contains 9 residues. The germline gives CDR1 SGHAT, CDR2 FQNNGV. This CDR3 is CASSHPDTF. DNA for the CDR3: TGTGCCAGCAGCCACCCGGACACCTTC. Filled out from reference TRBV11-2 and TRBJ1-2, the complete variable domain reads EAGVAQSPRYKIIEKRQSVAFWCNPISGHATLYWYQQILGQGPKLLIQFQNNGVVDDSQLPKDRFSAERLKGVDSTLKIQPAKLEDSAVYLCASSHPDTFGSGTRLTVV.

The V gene is TRBV7-8, the J gene TRBJ2-1, with 9 bases aligning to TRBD1. Germline V gene data show CDR1 as SGHVS and CDR2 as FQNEAQ. This CDR3 has 15 residues. The J segment lost 9 bases and the V segment lost 5 bases, leaving 11 bases of the junction unmatched. CDR3 amino acids: CASSPRDREFSEQFF. CDR3 nucleotides: TGTGCCAGCAGCCCCCGGGACAGGGAGTTTAGTGAGCAGTTCTTC.

The V and J genes are TRBV14 and TRBJ1-1; 9 nucleotides match TRBD1. CDR3 size: 17 residues. V was pared by 2 bases and J by 0 bases, with 7 bases of the junction left unmatched. Germline lookup yields CDR1 SGHDN and CDR2 FVKESK. In nucleotides, the CDR3 is TGTGCCAGCAGCCAACCGGGACAGGGCCCCTTGAACACTGAAGCTTTCTTT. Its protein is CASSQPGQGPLNTEAFF.

The V call is TRBV7-6, the J call TRBJ2-7; D not resolved. Germline V CDR1 and CDR2: SGHVS, FNYEAQ. The CDR3 length is 15 residues. Trimming took 5 bases from V and 5 from J, leaving 19 bases between them. The CDR3 loop is CASSASITVDHEQYF. The CDR3 nucleotides read TGTGCCAGCAGCGCCTCGATCACCGTAGATCACGAGCAGTACTTC. The variable domain in full, with the rest retrieved from reference TRBV7-6 and TRBJ2-7, is GAGVSQSPRYKVTKRGQDVALRCDPISGHVSLYWYRQALGQGPEFLTYFNYEAQQDKSGLPNDRFSAERPEGSISTLTIQRTEQRDSAMYRCASSASITVDHEQYFGPGTRLTVT.

V usage is TRBV5-6 and J usage is TRBJ2-2; possibly TRBD2 for D (5 bases). The V gene lost 4 bases and the J gene lost 2 bases, with 9 bases spanning the gap. This CDR3 region has 14 residues. From germline, CDR1 is SGHDT and CDR2 YYEEEE. CDR3 loop: CASSRSVNTGELFF. The CDR3 nucleotides are TGTGCCAGCAGCCGTAGCGTAAACACCGGGGAGCTGTTTTTT.

The chain uses TRBV13 and TRBJ2-1; no clear D. CDR3 length equals 12 residues. V was trimmed by 3 bases and J by 7 bases, leaving 7 bases between them. In germline, CDR1 is PRHDT, CDR2 FYEKMQ (reference sequence). The CDR3, as DNA: TGTGCCAGCAGCTTTTCCAGGAATGAGCAGTTCTTC. Translated: CASSFSRNEQFF.

V and J are TRBV7-3 and TRBJ2-1, with D perhaps matching TRBD1 (5 bases). This CDR3 is built from 16 residues. The ends were cut back, 3 bases at V and 0 bases at J, with 12 bases in the middle. The V gene's germline CDR1 is SGHTA and CDR2 FQGTGA. CDR3 loop: CASSFGRVDSYNEQFF. CDR3 in DNA: TGTGCCAGCAGCTTCGGCAGGGTGGACTCCTACAATGAGCAGTTCTTC.

This clone was recorded only once. V is TRBV14 and J is TRBJ1-2; the match to TRBD1 covers 7 bases. The V gene's germline CDR1 is SGHDN and CDR2 FVKESK. Trimming took 4 bases from V and 4 from J; bases not matched to a gene: 12. CDR3 length: 16 amino acids. The CDR3 nucleotides are TGTGCCAGCAGCCCTGGTACAGGGGCCTATGGCTATGGCTACACCTTC. As protein: CASSPGTGAYGYGYTF.

The J gene is TRBJ2-2, the V gene TRBV7-6; D is unclear. The CDR3 has 12 residues. Germline CDR1 is SGHVS and CDR2 is FNYEAQ. V was cut by 5 bases and J by 6 bases, with 7 bases left in between. CDR3 sequence: CASSEGSGELFF. The CDR3 coding sequence is TGTGCCAGCAGCGAAGGCTCCGGGGAGCTGTTTTTT.

A single count supports this clone. The CDR3 spells CASSITRAYNEQFF. CDR3 coding DNA: TGTGCCAGCAGTATCACTAGGGCCTACAATGAGCAGTTCTTC. The rearrangement links TRBV27 to TRBJ2-1; a weak D match, TRBD2 (5 bases). CDR3 length equals 14 residues. Germline V lookup: CDR1 MNHEY, CDR2 SMNVEV (reference sequence). Trimming pared 5 bases from V and 2 bases from J, leaving 10 bases between.

Remarks on this clone: At the DNA level, this CDR3 is encoded by other sequences in the same sample as well. The chain combines TRBV7-2 with TRBJ1-5, with a tentative D call TRBD1 (5 bases). The germline V gene encodes CDR1 SGHTA and CDR2 FQGNSA. CDR3 length: 15 amino acids. The V end lost 0 bases, the J end lost 4 bases, and 10 bases lay between the germline ends. The CDR3 DNA reads as TGTGCCAGCAGCTTAGCGGGGGACGGGAATCAGCCCCAGCATTTT. Translation: CASSLAGDGNQPQHF.

The gene calls are TRBV15 and TRBJ2-5; 9 bases are shared with TRBD1. V shed 1 base, J shed 2 bases, and the junction held 2 bases outside the gene matches. The germline V gene encodes CDR1 LNHNV and CDR2 YYDKDF (reference sequence). CDR3 length equals 15 residues. This chain's CDR3 is CATSRGDREQETQYF. DNA of the CDR3: TGTGCCACCAGCAGAGGGGACAGGGAACAAGAGACCCAGTACTTC.

This chain uses TRBV9 with TRBJ2-1; tentatively, D is TRBD1 (6 bases). CDR3 size: 15 residues. Germline V gene sequence: CDR1 SGDLS, CDR2 YYNGEE. The ends were cut back, 0 bases at V and 7 bases at J, with 14 bases in the middle. The CDR3 sequence is CASSVVARGLNEQFF. CDR3 sequence (DNA): TGTGCCAGCAGCGTAGTGGCTAGGGGGTTGAATGAGCAGTTCTTC.

The chain joins TRBV27 to TRBJ1-5, with D uncertain. The CDR3 spans 16 residues. V shed 7 bases and J shed 0 bases, with 16 bases lying between them. The germline gives CDR1 MNHEY, CDR2 SMNVEV (reference sequence). This chain's CDR3 is CASMRAADFSNQPQHF. DNA of the CDR3: TGTGCCAGCATGAGGGCTGCCGACTTTAGCAATCAGCCCCAGCATTTT.

A remark on this clone: Other nucleotide sequences in the sample specify the same CDR3. This rearrangement joins TRBV7-9 to TRBJ2-7; TRBD1 might be the D (5 bases). V lost 5 bases to trimming and J lost 7 bases, with 9 bases between them. The CDR3 has 11 residues. Per germline, CDR1 SEHNR and CDR2 FQNEAQ (reference sequence). Written as DNA, the CDR3 is TGTGCCAGCAGCCTGGCAGGGGAGCAGTACTTC. Translating it yields CASSLAGEQYF.

With respect to this clone: Other DNA sequences in this specimen translate into the identical CDR3. The genes are TRBV27 and TRBJ2-7; possibly TRBD2 for D (5 bases). Trimming removed 2 bases at V and 2 bases at J, with 7 bases between. The CDR3 contains 13 residues. Germline CDR1 reads MNHEY; CDR2 reads SMNVEV (reference sequence). For the CDR3, the DNA is TGTGCCAGCAGTTTAGGGCGGGCCTACGAGCAGTACTTC. Translated, it gives CASSLGRAYEQYF.

The table lists this clone with a few counts. This chain connects TRBV28 to TRBJ1-2, with D unclear. The CDR3 consists of 14 residues. The V end lost 7 bases, the J end lost 7 bases, and 19 bases lay between the germline ends. The germline CDR1 and CDR2 sequences are MDHEN and SYDVKM. CDR3 loop: CASTAIALVGGYTF. For the CDR3, the DNA is TGTGCCAGCACCGCAATAGCTCTGGTGGGTGGCTACACCTTC.

V usage is TRBV5-1 and J usage is TRBJ2-2; TRBD1 matches 7 bases. V shed 5 bases, J shed 2 bases, and the junction held 6 bases outside the gene matches. Germline CDR1 and CDR2: SGHRS and YFSETQ. This CDR3 has 15 amino acids. CDR3 nucleotides: TGCGCCAGCAGGGATGGGACAGCAAACACCGGGGAGCTGTTTTTT. Encoded protein: CASRDGTANTGELFF.